This T cell receptor beta chain was documented in a study of CD8+ T cells in alopecia areata. Sample treatment: oral pan-JAK inhibitor, 5-10 mg twice daily. Samples from alopecia areata patients were lesional scalp punch biopsies and peripheral blood. The study's findings and limits: Mice showed clearer TCR sharing than patients did, a gap that was possibly HLA-related.

This clone was counted at least ten times. Antigen specificity is unknown. V gave up 6 bases and J gave up 2 bases, with 18 bases separating them. CDR3 size: 16 residues. Looked up from germline, CDR1 is MNHEY and CDR2 is SMNVEV (reference sequence). Following RNA extraction, reverse transcription yielded cDNA that acted as the sequencing template. Sequenced by immunoSEQ multiplex PCR; TCRdb stores in-frame clones only, minus some. The table lists 250,000 to 300,000 clones, 58% of them singletons. The TCR was taken from a human donor with alopecia areata. The V gene is TRBV27, the J gene TRBJ2-3, with D tentatively TRBD2 (6 bases). Sequenced here: CD4+ T cells sorted from blood, sampled at week 24, from a patient treated with tofacitinib. As DNA, the CDR3 is TGTGCCAGCAGGGCAAGACTAGTCATTTCCACAGATACGCAGTATTTT. Its translation is CASRARLVISTDTQYF.